This T cell receptor (beta chain) was sequenced during a study of T cells in Graves' hyperthyroidism and ophthalmopathy (dated by TCRdb to about 2019). Background on the whole study: TCR V-J signatures able to tell the groups apart were searched for in a discovery cohort of approximately 95 patients, of whom approximately 40 had Graves' ophthalmopathy and 55 to 60 had stable Graves' hyperthyroidism. An independent validation cohort of around 20 hyperthyroidism patients and more than 15 patients who later progressed to ophthalmopathy tested prospective prediction of ophthalmopathy. The approximately 90 discovery patients were randomly split 7:3 into training and test sets. In addition, the study compared T-cell repertoires in thyroid tissue and in blood from roughly 6 Graves' hyperthyroidism patients. After blood sampling, hyperthyroidism patients were treated with methimazole at a starting dose of 30 mg daily, and ophthalmopathy patients were treated with high-dose intravenous methylprednisolone. The paper describes TCR Vbeta CDR3 sequencing of some 130 peripheral blood samples, made up of 43 ophthalmopathy patients, 70 to 75 hyperthyroidism patients and approximately 17 progressor patients.

The study excluded patients with uncontrolled infections, other autoimmune diseases, pregnancy or lactation. Clinical symptoms, serum thyroxine and TRAb, thyroid ultrasound, and orbital computed tomography formed the basis for the diagnoses. Trizol reagent was used to extract total RNA, and RNA quality was then checked on an Agilent 2100 Bioanalyzer. The TCR beta CDR3 regions were amplified from RNA transcripts. The TCR CDR3 was subjected to a first round of RT-PCR using the HTBI primer set and the Qiagen OneStep RT-PCR kit. Libraries were constructed in a second round of multiplex PCR, after which size selection and purification were performed. The libraries were sequenced on an Illumina HiSeq2000 using paired-end 100 bp reads. The source study handled its data this way. SOAPnuke was used to process the raw data, removing reads that contained adapters or uncalled bases, had a mean Phred below 15, or lacked an exact match to the constant primer or identifier. High-quality paired reads were merged with COPE v1.2.5, and unique nucleotide sequences were defined as clonotypes. MiTCR v1.1 was used to align clonotypes to the IMGT TRBV, TRBD and TRBJ reference segments. Analysis was restricted to V-J combinations with a frequency above 0.0001, which covered 99% to 99.2% of repertoires. A TCS score was defined as the ratio between F50 (clonal expansion) and ExV (chaos), using BLOSUM62-based TCRdist between CDR3 peptides within each V-J. Welch's t-statistics and random forest reduced approximately 520 V-J features to 13, which were used in a naive Bayes classifier (R e1071). Thyroid-blood repertoire similarity was quantified with the Morisita-Horn index. TCRdb took the public reads, trimmed them with fastp at Q25, ran MiXCR for clone calling and kept in-frame beta chains. Identical CDR3 proteins give one entry, which carries the most common genes and DNA. The V and J calls shown here were made by TCRdb, not taken from the authors' results. Present in this sample are 550,000 to 700,000 distinct CDR3 sequences, roughly 46% of which were seen just once. Of the sample, under 20% falls within the top ten clones.

As encoded in the germline V gene, CDR1 is SNHLY while CDR2 is FYNNEI. The CDR3 measures 13 amino acids from cysteine to phenylalanine. Only the CDR3 region is kept as DNA, spanning 39 bases read in frame from base 1. The junction carries 12 bases between V and J, which are trimmed by 9 bases and 1 base respectively. Study-wide findings and limitations: Sample size was not statistically predetermined, and investigators were not blinded to group allocation. In cross-validation, a model built on a 13 V-J signature told ophthalmopathy apart from stable hyperthyroidism with about 90% sensitivity and about 81% specificity, and in testing the same model reached 80%/75%. In validation, the model predicted progression to ophthalmopathy with 65% to 71% sensitivity and less than 75% specificity, a median of about 6.7 months before onset. Most expanded thyroid clonotypes (frequency above 0.001) were also detected in blood, suggesting blood repertoires may reflect thyroid immune responses.

Comments on this clonotype: Its specific antigen is unknown. Base qualities were left out, and no much larger clone turns up one base away.

This receptor chain uses TRBV2 and TRBJ1-1, with the D gene call left open. This receptor was obtained from an adult woman with Graves' disease, either hyperthyroidism or ophthalmopathy (not recorded which). The sequencing sample was made of peripheral blood or thyroid tissue (not recorded which). DNA sequence: TGTGCCAGGTCTGCTCAAAAGAACACTGAAGCTTTCTTT. It specifies CARSAQKNTEAFF.